These 25 T cell receptor beta chains were all obtained from the same sample, sequenced in a study of T cell responses to AZD1222 COVID-19 vaccine. Repertoires were generated with immunoSEQ multiplex PCR, while TCRdb's copy carries only in-frame clones and drops some. The sample gives around 200,000 clones, approximately 92% of which show up once; 1% is in the top ten. Sequencing was performed on peripheral blood, taken 28 days after the second dose of the MenACWY control vaccine. The receptor source for this set is an adult who received the MenACWY meningococcal vaccine as a control.

The chain links TRBV3-1 (or the pseudogene TRBV3-2) to TRBJ2-2; TRBD2 might be the D (5 bases). This CDR3 has 14 residues. V was pared by 6 bases and J by 0 bases, with 8 bases between. Germline V lookup: CDR1 LGHDT, CDR2 YNNKEL (reference sequence). The CDR3: CASRDWSNTGELFF. The CDR3 nucleotides read TGTGCCAGCAGGGACTGGTCGAACACCGGGGAGCTGTTTTTT.

The V and J genes are TRBV6-2 or TRBV6-3 and TRBJ2-3, with 7 bases matching TRBD1. CDR3 length: 15 amino acids. J gave up 7 bases and V 4 bases, and 11 bases lay outside the gene matches. Per germline, CDR1 MNHEY and CDR2 SVGEGT. CDR3: CASSSSEGARNTQYF. As DNA, the CDR3 is TGTGCCAGCAGTTCCTCCGAGGGGGCACGGAATACGCAGTATTTT.

The chain carries TRBV6-2 or TRBV6-3 and TRBJ1-4; D unclear. The CDR3 contains 11 residues. The germline CDR1 and CDR2 sequences are MNHEY and SVGEGT. Trimming shortened V by 5 bases and J by 8 bases, and 6 bases separated the two germline ends. The CDR3 sequence: CASSQLEKLFF. The CDR3 nucleotides are TGTGCCAGCAGTCAGCTCGAAAAACTGTTTTTT.

The rearrangement uses TRBV6-2 or TRBV6-3 and TRBJ2-7; D is perhaps TRBD2 (6 bases). This CDR3 has 18 residues. Germline V gene data show CDR1 as MNHEY and CDR2 as SVGEGT. The V end was cut by 5 bases, the J end by 1 base, with 24 bases between. The CDR3 DNA sequence: TGTGCCAGCAGTCCCCGCGGGGCAGGGTGGCCGTATTCCTACGAGCAGTACTTC. Amino acids: CASSPRGAGWPYSYEQYF.

The chain uses TRBV2 and TRBJ1-3; D is ambiguous. CDR1 SNHLY and CDR2 FYNNEI come from the germline V gene. The CDR3 extends over 15 amino acids. V lost 1 base, J lost 0 bases, and 7 bases lay in between. The CDR3 protein is CASSEEAYSGNTIYF. The DNA of the CDR3 is TGTGCCAGCAGTGAAGAAGCCTACTCTGGAAACACCATATATTTT. The full variable domain, completed using reference TRBV2 and TRBJ1-3, is EPEVTQTPSHQVTQMGQEVILRCVPISNHLYFYWYRQILGQKVEFLVSFYNNEISEKSEIFDDQFSVERPDGSNFTLKIRSTKLEDSAMYFCASSEEAYSGNTIYFGEGSWLTVV.

V is TRBV5-1 and J is TRBJ1-2; no reliable D call. The germline CDR1 and CDR2 sequences are SGHRS and YFSETQ. V lost 4 bases to trimming and J lost 4 bases, with 8 bases between them. CDR3 size: 12 residues. CDR3 loop: CASSQSGYGYTF. CDR3 nucleotides: TGCGCCAGCAGCCAGTCGGGCTATGGCTACACCTTC.

In DNA form, the CDR3 reads TGCGCCAGCAGCTCCTCGTGGGTAAGCTCCTACGAGCAGTACTTC. Translating it yields CASSSSWVSSYEQYF. The rearrangement links TRBV5-1 to TRBJ2-7; the D is unclear. V lost 3 bases and J lost 0, with 13 bases in between. Germline V gene lookup returns CDR1 SGHRS and CDR2 YFSETQ. CDR3 length equals 15 residues.

The rearrangement uses TRBV5-5 and TRBJ1-6; D possibly corresponds to TRBD1 (6 bases). Trimming stripped 2 bases from V and 8 bases from J, with 11 bases between. Germline CDR1 reads SGHKS; CDR2 reads YYEKEE (reference sequence). This CDR3 has 14 residues. The CDR3, as DNA: TGTGCCAGCAGCTTAAACGGGGGCGATTCACCCCTCCACTTT. This translates into CASSLNGGDSPLHF.

The chain links TRBV4-3 to TRBJ2-1, with TRBD1 matching 7 bases. Germline trimming cut 0 bases from V and 7 bases from J; bases unmatched to any gene: 12. The CDR3 runs 17 residues. Germline V CDR1 and CDR2: LGHNA, YSLEER. DNA for the CDR3: TGCGCCAGCAGCCAAGATCTCGGCAGGGGGAATGGGAATGAGCAGTTCTTC. This gives the protein CASSQDLGRGNGNEQFF.

The CDR3 loop is CASSQEDTGEKLFF. DNA for the CDR3: TGTGCCAGCAGCCAGGAGGACACAGGGGAAAAACTGTTTTTT. The chain joins TRBV4-2 to TRBJ1-4, with D perhaps TRBD1 (6 bases). Trimming removed 3 bases at V and 8 bases at J, with 13 bases between. The CDR3 is 14 amino acids. Germline CDR1 is LGHNA and CDR2 is YNFKEQ.

This chain joins TRBV19 and TRBJ1-5, with D perhaps matching TRBD1 (6 bases). The length of the CDR3 is 15 residues. CDR1 and CDR2 from the germline V gene are LNHDA and SQIVND (reference sequence). The V end lost 6 bases, the J end lost 1 base, and 13 bases lay between the germline ends. CDR3 DNA: TGTGCCAGTAGCCCTCTGGGGGGCAGCAATCAGCCCCAGCATTTT. Translated: CASSPLGGSNQPQHF.

The CDR3 DNA reads as TGCGCCAGCAGCTTAACAGGGTTTCAGCCCCAGCATTTT. Encoded protein: CASSLTGFQPQHF. The V gene is TRBV5-1, the J gene TRBJ1-5, with D maybe TRBD1 (6 bases). The CDR3 is 13 amino acids. Germline V gene lookup returns CDR1 SGHRS and CDR2 YFSETQ. The germline V and J ends were trimmed by 2 bases and 6 bases, with 9 bases remaining between them.

This rearrangement joins TRBV28 to TRBJ1-1, with TRBD1 matching over 7 bases. The trim removed 6 bases at V and 5 bases at J, leaving 15 bases unmatched. Germline CDR1 is MDHEN and CDR2 is SYDVKM. This CDR3 has 16 amino acids. The CDR3, as DNA: TGTGCCAGCAGCGTTCCCCGGGGAGGGGGCAAGACTGAAGCTTTCTTT. Translating it yields CASSVPRGGGKTEAFF.

The chain uses TRBV7-2 and TRBJ2-2, with 8 bases matching TRBD2. This CDR3 comprises 16 residues. The ends lost 10 bases at V and 0 bases at J; junction bases unmatched: 10. The germline CDR1 and CDR2 sequences are SGHTA and FQGNSA. This CDR3 is CATSRLLAANTGELFF. The CDR3 DNA sequence: TGTGCCACCTCGAGGTTACTAGCGGCGAACACCGGGGAGCTGTTTTTT.

The chain couples TRBV12-5 to TRBJ2-1; TRBD2 matches at 16 bases. The junction had 6 bases not matched to a gene; V was cut back by 6 bases and J by 4 bases. Germline lookup yields CDR1 LGHNT and CDR2 FRNRAP. This CDR3 is built from 17 residues. The chain's CDR3 is CASGGTSGGARYNEQFF. The CDR3 nucleotides are TGTGCTAGTGGCGGGACTAGCGGGGGGGCCCGTTACAATGAGCAGTTCTTC.

This rearrangement joins TRBV6-1 to TRBJ1-1; unclear D gene. The V gene lost 2 bases and the J gene lost 7 bases, with 14 bases spanning the gap. The germline V gene encodes CDR1 MNHNS and CDR2 SASEGT. This CDR3 is 14 amino acids long. CDR3: CASSEKWYHDEAFF. The CDR3 DNA reads as TGTGCCAGCAGTGAAAAATGGTATCATGATGAAGCTTTCTTT.

The chain uses TRBV2 and TRBJ1-4; D unresolved. Per germline, CDR1 SNHLY and CDR2 FYNNEI. There are 14 residues in the CDR3. V was trimmed by 6 bases and J by 0 bases, leaving 8 bases between them. CDR3 DNA sequence: TGTGCCAGCAGGAGGCGGACAACTAATGAAAAACTGTTTTTT. Its protein product is CASRRRTTNEKLFF.

This clone was observed once. The chain is built from TRBV12-5 and TRBJ2-1; 12 bases map to TRBD2. Germline CDR1 reads LGHNT; CDR2 reads FRNRAP. V was pared by 4 bases and J by 3 bases, with 4 bases of the junction left unmatched. CDR3 length equals 16 residues. The CDR3 spells CASGSVTSGSYNEQFF. In nucleotides, the CDR3 is TGTGCTAGTGGTTCGGTGACTAGCGGGAGCTACAATGAGCAGTTCTTC.

This clone came up once. The chain uses TRBV6-2 or TRBV6-3 and TRBJ2-1, with D possibly being TRBD2 (6 bases). Between the trimmed V and J ends, which lost 2 bases and 0 bases, there was a span of 17 bases. CDR1 and CDR2 (germline): MNHEY, SVGEGT. The CDR3 is 18 amino acids. The CDR3 spells CASSYERGGVSSYNEQFF. The CDR3 DNA follows: TGTGCCAGCAGTTACGAGCGAGGCGGGGTGTCCTCCTACAATGAGCAGTTCTTC.

The V gene is TRBV4-1, the J gene TRBJ1-4, with 7 bases that match TRBD1. Germline lookup yields CDR1 MGHRA and CDR2 YSYEKL. The CDR3 totals 17 residues. V gave up 0 bases and J gave up 0 bases; unmatched junction bases: 4. In DNA, the CDR3 is TGCGCCAGCAGCCAAGATGGTCAGGGGGCAACTAATGAAAAACTGTTTTTT. Its translation is CASSQDGQGATNEKLFF.

V and J are TRBV3-1 (or the pseudogene TRBV3-2) and TRBJ2-5; possible D gene TRBD2, 5 bases. The CDR3 covers 15 residues. Trimming left V 4 bases short and J 5 bases short, with 17 bases between. The germline CDR1 and CDR2 sequences are LGHDT and YNNKEL (reference sequence). The CDR3 region has the DNA TGTGCCAGCAGCCCCAGCGGAGGCCCCCGGGAGACCCAGTACTTC. Its protein product is CASSPSGGPRETQYF.

V and J are TRBV9 and TRBJ1-4, with unresolved D. Germline assignment: CDR1 SGDLS and CDR2 YYNGEE. V gave up 1 base and J gave up 3 bases, with 10 bases separating them. CDR3 length: 15 residues. This CDR3 reads CASSVQSTPNEKLFF. Written as DNA, the CDR3 is TGTGCCAGCAGCGTACAGTCAACCCCTAATGAAAAACTGTTTTTT.

The chain combines TRBV18 with TRBJ1-2; the match to TRBD1 covers 9 bases. Looked up from germline, CDR1 is KGHSH and CDR2 is LQKENI. This CDR3 comprises 15 residues. Unmatched junction bases numbered 2, after V lost 3 bases and J lost 0 bases. In DNA, the CDR3 is TGTGCCAGCTCACCGGGGACAGGGACTAACTATGGCTACACCTTC. This codes for CASSPGTGTNYGYTF.

The chain links TRBV7-2 to TRBJ2-3; possible D gene TRBD2, 6 bases. Germline assignment: CDR1 SGHTA and CDR2 FQGNSA. Between the trimmed V and J ends, which lost 3 bases and 2 bases, there was a span of 12 bases. The CDR3 consists of 15 residues. Here the CDR3 reads CASSLVRGFTDTQYF. The CDR3 DNA sequence: TGTGCCAGCAGCTTGGTGCGGGGTTTCACAGATACGCAGTATTTT.

The chain combines TRBV27 with TRBJ2-7; D remains unclear. Germline V lookup: CDR1 MNHEY, CDR2 SMNVEV (reference sequence). This CDR3 is 15 amino acids long. V was trimmed by 3 bases and J by 2 bases, leaving 14 bases between them. CDR3 residues: CASSFSPDGPYEQYF. DNA for the CDR3: TGTGCCAGCAGTTTCTCCCCGGACGGTCCCTACGAGCAGTACTTC.